The present entry profiles one T cell receptor (beta chain) with its context. What it binds is unknown. This sample is part of a study of neoadjuvant nivolumab and ipilimumab in lung cancer. Overall study context: The combination arm added day-1 ipilimumab 1 mg/kg to nivolumab 3 mg/kg on days 1, 15, 29. Overall study findings and caveats: Only a single major-pathologic-response sample was available for clonality analysis. Blood richness before therapy tracked richness in tumors resected after neoadjuvant therapy. Resected tumors had greater TCR richness and clonality than uninvolved lung.

The V gene lost 2 bases and the J gene lost 5 bases, with 6 bases spanning the gap. CDR1 SGHTA and CDR2 FQGNSA come from the germline V gene. The CDR3 extends over 13 amino acids. Some clones are missing from TCRdb's copy, which holds only in-frame ones; the method was immunoSEQ multiplex PCR. Seen here are approximately 35,000 clones, 92% observed once, and the top ten hold around 2.2%. The chain links TRBV7-2 to TRBJ2-2, with unresolved D. Material: peripheral blood, obtained after neoadjuvant nivolumab, alone or with ipilimumab, at or shortly before surgery. The TCR sequence derives from an adult with non-small cell lung cancer. CDR3 protein: CASSLSRTGELFF. CDR3 sequence (DNA): TGTGCCAGCAGCTTAAGCAGGACCGGGGAGCTGTTTTTT. Full variable domain (missing parts from reference TRBV7-2 and TRBJ2-2): GAGVSQSPSNKVTEKGKDVELRCDPISGHTALYWYRQSLGQGLEFLIYFQGNSAPDKSGLPSDRFSAERTGGSVSTLTIQRTQQEDSAVYLCASSLSRTGELFFGEGSRLTVL.